This T cell receptor (beta chain) is drawn from a study of cytomegalovirus exposure and HLA in healthy donors. It was with 60 Vbeta and 13 Jbeta primers that the PCR ran. Using immunoSEQ multiplex PCR, the repertoire was profiled, and TCRdb retains in-frame clones only, with some absent. The sample holds about 190,000 clones, approximately 81% seen once. Germline CDR1 KGHSH, CDR2 LQKENI. V was clipped by 3 bases and J by 1 base; unmatched bases: 5. The CDR3 covers 15 residues. The chain has TRBV18 and TRBJ1-1; 7 bases fit TRBD1. The specimen was PBMCs. This sequence originates from a man aged 50-59 years in good health and CMV-seronegative. CDR3 nucleotides: TGTGCCAGCTCACCTTCGACAGGGACGAACACTGAAGCTTTCTTT. Translation gives CASSPSTGTNTEAFF.